Following are 14 T cell receptor beta chains from one sample sequenced in a study of blood T cell repertoires in COVID-19. Produced via immunoSEQ multiplex PCR; TCRdb's table is partial and in-frame only. The sample yields tens of thousands of clones, about nine tenths seen once. Source material: peripheral blood. The source of these receptors is a man aged 50-60 years with acute or convalescent COVID-19.

V usage is TRBV28 and J usage is TRBJ2-3; D may be TRBD1 (5 bases). The CDR3 covers 14 residues. Germline V gene sequence: CDR1 MDHEN, CDR2 SYDVKM. With 7 bases removed from V and 0 bases from J, the gap between germline ends came to 11 bases. The CDR3 bases are TGTGCCAGCACCCGACAGACTAGCACAGATACGCAGTATTTT. Its protein product is CASTRQTSTDTQYF.

The chain combines TRBV5-1 with TRBJ2-3; a weak D match, TRBD2 (5 bases). Germline loops: CDR1 SGHRS, CDR2 YFSETQ. There are 17 residues in the CDR3. V shed 2 bases and J shed 0 bases, with 16 bases lying between them. The CDR3 nucleotides read TGCGCCAGCAGCTTAGTGTTGCAGCGGTCAAGCACAGATACGCAGTATTTT. Its protein is CASSLVLQRSSTDTQYF.

The rearrangement joins TRBV6-5 to TRBJ1-1; 8 nucleotides agree with TRBD1. The CDR3 is 14 residues long. The V and J ends lost 10 bases and 1 base, in that order; junction bases with no gene match: 8. Germline loops: CDR1 MNHEY, CDR2 SVGAGI. CDR3 nucleotides: TGTGCCAACCGACAGGGGATTTGGAACACTGAAGCTTTCTTT. Residues: CANRQGIWNTEAFF.

This chain uses TRBV6-5 with TRBJ1-1, with TRBD1 identical over 9 bases. The germline gives CDR1 MNHEY, CDR2 SVGAGI. The CDR3 consists of 15 residues. The trim removed 6 bases at V and 4 bases at J, leaving 9 bases unmatched. Here the CDR3 DNA reads TGTGCCAGCAGACCTGGGACAGGGATCGCCACTGAAGCTTTCTTT. It translates to CASRPGTGIATEAFF.

V usage is TRBV19 and J usage is TRBJ2-7, with TRBD1 as a possible D gene (6 bases). The V gene's germline CDR1 is LNHDA and CDR2 SQIVND (reference sequence). The CDR3 has 15 amino acids. Deletions cut 4 bases from V and 7 bases from J, with 20 bases between. The CDR3 DNA reads TGTGCCAGTAGTACTATTCGGCAGGGGAACTCGGAGCAGTACTTC. It is translated as CASSTIRQGNSEQYF.

The chain recombines TRBV6-5 with TRBJ1-2; 8 nucleotides align to TRBD1. This CDR3 is built from 15 residues. V trimming: 7 bases; J trimming: 7 bases; junction bases outside the gene matches: 14. The V gene's germline CDR1 is MNHEY and CDR2 SVGAGI. CDR3 sequence reads: CASISPDRGAGGYTF. The CDR3 bases are TGTGCCAGCATTTCTCCAGACAGGGGCGCCGGTGGCTACACCTTC.

This clone was counted a few times. The chain recombines TRBV20-1 with TRBJ2-7, with D maybe TRBD2 (5 bases). The CDR3 sequence is 14 residues long. V was shortened by 3 bases and J by 6 bases, with 18 bases between the two germline ends. From germline, CDR1 is DFQATT and CDR2 SNEGSKA (reference sequence). The CDR3 nucleotides read TGCAGTGCTAGTGGGTTTCTAGGGAGTTCCGAGCAGTACTTC. Translation: CSASGFLGSSEQYF.

The sample holds one count of this clone. The chain joins TRBV12-5 to TRBJ2-3, with a tentative D call TRBD1 (6 bases). There are 15 residues in the CDR3. Germline CDR1 LGHNT, CDR2 FRNRAP. The V end was cut by 7 bases, the J end by 0 bases, with 14 bases between. CDR3 protein: CASDPQGLSTDTQYF. The CDR3 region has the DNA TGTGCTAGTGACCCACAGGGTCTTAGCACAGATACGCAGTATTTT. The whole variable domain, remainder taken from reference TRBV12-5 and TRBJ2-3, is DARVTQTPRHKVTEMGQEVTMRCQPILGHNTVFWYRQTMMQGLELLAYFRNRAPLDDSGMPKDRFSAEMPDATLATLKIQPSEPRDSAVYFCASDPQGLSTDTQYFGPGTRLTVL.

The count of this clone is one. The V and J genes are TRBV5-5 and TRBJ1-6; tentative D call: TRBD1 (5 bases). Germline assignment: CDR1 SGHKS and CDR2 YYEKEE (reference sequence). The CDR3 runs 13 residues. Trimming took off 7 bases at V and 9 bases at J, with 14 bases between the two ends. As DNA, the CDR3 is TGTGCCAGCGTTAGATTGGGGGGTTCACCCCTCCACTTT. Translated: CASVRLGGSPLHF.

This chain connects TRBV24-1 to TRBJ2-4; the D gene is possibly TRBD1 (6 bases). Germline values: CDR1 KGHDR, CDR2 SFDVKD. The CDR3 length is 16 residues. Deletions cut 4 bases from V and 0 bases from J, with 12 bases between. The CDR3 protein is CATSEGDILAKNIQYF. CDR3 DNA: TGTGCCACCAGTGAGGGGGACATCTTAGCCAAAAACATTCAGTACTTC.

The gene calls are TRBV6-5 and TRBJ1-1, with 8 bases matching TRBD1. Germline V CDR1 and CDR2: MNHEY, SVGAGI. This CDR3 is built from 14 residues. The V segment lost 6 bases and the J segment 0 bases; nucleotides outside the gene matches: 3. The CDR3 bases are TGTGCCAGCAGATCGGACAGGGTGAACACTGAAGCTTTCTTT. It codes for CASRSDRVNTEAFF.

V gene TRBV10-3 combines with J gene TRBJ2-1, with TRBD2 matching over 9 bases. After removal of 5 bases from V and 5 bases from J, the junction contained 7 bases not matched to a gene. This CDR3 spans 15 amino acids. CDR1 is ENHRY, CDR2 SYGVKD, per germline. This chain's CDR3 is CAISNIAGDHNEQFF. The CDR3 nucleotides read TGTGCCATCAGTAATATAGCGGGGGATCACAATGAGCAGTTCTTC.

The V and J genes are TRBV5-6 and TRBJ2-7; D gene ambiguous. Germline CDR1 SGHDT, CDR2 YYEEEE. The CDR3 has 14 amino acids. The V gene lost 2 bases and the J gene lost 4 bases, with 13 bases spanning the gap. The CDR3 DNA follows: TGTGCCAGCAGCTTCCCCGCATCCGAGTACGAGCAGTACTTC. This gives the protein CASSFPASEYEQYF.

The V and J genes are TRBV30 and TRBJ1-3, with D perhaps TRBD1 (6 bases). Germline V gene lookup returns CDR1 GTSNPN and CDR2 SVGIG (reference sequence). This CDR3 contains 14 residues. V was trimmed by 5 bases and J by 0 bases, leaving 11 bases between them. CDR3 amino acids: CAWRRGFSGNTIYF. CDR3 bases: TGTGCCTGGCGAAGGGGGTTCTCTGGAAACACCATATATTTT.